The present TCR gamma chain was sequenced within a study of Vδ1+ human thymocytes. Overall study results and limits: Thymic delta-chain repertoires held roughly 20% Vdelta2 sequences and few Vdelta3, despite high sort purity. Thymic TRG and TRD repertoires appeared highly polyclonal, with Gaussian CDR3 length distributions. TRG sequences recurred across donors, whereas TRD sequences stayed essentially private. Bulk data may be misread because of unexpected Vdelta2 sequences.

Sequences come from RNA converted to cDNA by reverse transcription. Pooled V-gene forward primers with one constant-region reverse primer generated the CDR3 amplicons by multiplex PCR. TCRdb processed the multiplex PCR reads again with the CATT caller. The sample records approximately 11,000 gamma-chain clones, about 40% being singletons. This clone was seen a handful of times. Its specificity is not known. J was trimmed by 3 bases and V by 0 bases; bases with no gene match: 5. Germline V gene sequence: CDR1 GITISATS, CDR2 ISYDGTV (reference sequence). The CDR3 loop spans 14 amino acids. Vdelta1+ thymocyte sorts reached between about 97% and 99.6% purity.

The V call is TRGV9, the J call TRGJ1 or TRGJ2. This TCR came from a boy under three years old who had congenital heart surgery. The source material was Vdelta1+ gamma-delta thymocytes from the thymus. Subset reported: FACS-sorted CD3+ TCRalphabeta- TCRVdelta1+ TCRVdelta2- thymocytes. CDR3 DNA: TGTGCCTTGTGGGAGGTGCAGAGTTATTATAAGAAACTCTTT. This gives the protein CALWEVQSYYKKLF.